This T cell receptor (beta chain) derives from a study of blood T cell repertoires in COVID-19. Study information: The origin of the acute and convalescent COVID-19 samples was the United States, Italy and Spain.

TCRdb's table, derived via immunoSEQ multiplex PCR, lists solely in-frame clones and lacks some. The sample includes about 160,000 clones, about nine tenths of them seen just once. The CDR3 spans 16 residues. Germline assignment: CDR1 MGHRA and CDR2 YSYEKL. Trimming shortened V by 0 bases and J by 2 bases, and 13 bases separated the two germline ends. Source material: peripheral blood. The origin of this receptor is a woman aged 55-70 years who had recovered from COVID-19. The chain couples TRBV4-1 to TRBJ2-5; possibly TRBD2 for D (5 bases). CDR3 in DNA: TGCGCCAGCAGCCAAGAAGGTAGGACTGTTCAAGAGACCCAGTACTTC. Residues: CASSQEGRTVQETQYF.